Given below is one T cell receptor beta chain in context. Its target is unknown. This record comes from a study of high-grade serous ovarian cancer treatment subgroups. Across the whole study: On average, roughly 14,000 reads and about 8,100 unique TCR beta rearrangements were obtained per sample.

Tumor tissue was taken before any definitive surgery or chemotherapy was given. Trimming left V 5 bases short and J 5 bases short, with 17 bases between. This CDR3 region has 15 residues. Germline lookup yields CDR1 SGHTA and CDR2 FQGNSA. Sequencing was performed with immunoSEQ multiplex PCR; in TCRdb, only in-frame clones are kept and a portion is missing. The sample lists approximately 40,000 clones; roughly 83% were seen once. Whole-study results and caveats: Only CDR3 was analyzed; CDR1 and CDR2 were not.

This chain joins TRBV7-2 and TRBJ2-3; D may be TRBD1 (6 bases). The sequencing input was tumor tissue. This sequence originates from a human donor with high-grade serous ovarian cancer. CDR3 DNA sequence: TGTGCCAGCAGCCCTACCGGGGACAACGGAGATACGCAGTATTTT. Amino acid sequence: CASSPTGDNGDTQYF.